What follows is one T cell receptor beta chain and its context. Its antigen remains unidentified. The same CDR3 also results from other DNA sequences found in this sample. Naivety among CD8 cells was defined by CD45RO negativity and positive CCR7 selection, thereby excluding terminally differentiated effector memory CD45RA+ cells. Each of the donors was a healthy adult who was HIV-negative and had not had a recent acute infection or vaccination. These data come from a study of shared clonotypes between healthy human individuals. As for the study in general: For every donor, three CD4 naive, three CD4 memory, two CD8 naive and one CD8 memory plates were used. General study findings and limits: Relative to memory subsets, naive subsets generally showed larger estimated richness.

This CDR3 has 15 amino acids. Germline loops: CDR1 SEHNR, CDR2 FQNEAQ (reference sequence). Trimming took 1 base from V and 4 from J, leaving 11 bases between them. The assay was carried out at the deep level. The repertoire was sequenced with immunoSEQ multiplex PCR; TCRdb's copy has only in-frame clones and lacks some. The sample contains some 2.1 million clones, approximately 94% of which appear only once. This receptor was identified in a man aged 18 to 29 in good health. The sequenced material came from naive CD8+ T cells sorted from blood. This sequence joins TRBV7-9 and TRBJ2-1; D could derive from TRBD1 or TRBD2 (6 bases each). CDR3 DNA: TGTGCCAGCAGCTTAGTAGGGGGGCGATACAATGAGCAGTTCTTC. Translating it yields CASSLVGGRYNEQFF. The whole variable domain, remainder taken from reference TRBV7-9 and TRBJ2-1, is DTGVSQNPRHKITKRGQNVTFRCDPISEHNRLYWYRQTLGQGPEFLTYFQNEAQLEKSRLLSDRFSAERPKGSFSTLEIQRTEQGDSAMYLCASSLVGGRYNEQFFGPGTRLTVL.